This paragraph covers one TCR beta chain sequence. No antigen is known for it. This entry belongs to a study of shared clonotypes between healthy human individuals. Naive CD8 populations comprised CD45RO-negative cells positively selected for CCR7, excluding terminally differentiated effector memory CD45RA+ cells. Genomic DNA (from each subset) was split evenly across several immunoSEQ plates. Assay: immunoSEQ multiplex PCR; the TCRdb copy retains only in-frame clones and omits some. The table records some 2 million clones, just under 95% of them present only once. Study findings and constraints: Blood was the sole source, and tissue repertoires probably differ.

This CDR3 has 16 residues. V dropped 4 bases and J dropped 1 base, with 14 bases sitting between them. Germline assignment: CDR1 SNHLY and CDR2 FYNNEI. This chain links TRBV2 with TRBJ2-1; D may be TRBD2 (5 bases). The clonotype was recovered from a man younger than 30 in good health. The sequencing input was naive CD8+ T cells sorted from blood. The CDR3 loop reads CASSAEGERSYNEQFF. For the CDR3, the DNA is TGTGCCAGCAGTGCGGAAGGAGAGCGGTCCTACAATGAGCAGTTCTTC.